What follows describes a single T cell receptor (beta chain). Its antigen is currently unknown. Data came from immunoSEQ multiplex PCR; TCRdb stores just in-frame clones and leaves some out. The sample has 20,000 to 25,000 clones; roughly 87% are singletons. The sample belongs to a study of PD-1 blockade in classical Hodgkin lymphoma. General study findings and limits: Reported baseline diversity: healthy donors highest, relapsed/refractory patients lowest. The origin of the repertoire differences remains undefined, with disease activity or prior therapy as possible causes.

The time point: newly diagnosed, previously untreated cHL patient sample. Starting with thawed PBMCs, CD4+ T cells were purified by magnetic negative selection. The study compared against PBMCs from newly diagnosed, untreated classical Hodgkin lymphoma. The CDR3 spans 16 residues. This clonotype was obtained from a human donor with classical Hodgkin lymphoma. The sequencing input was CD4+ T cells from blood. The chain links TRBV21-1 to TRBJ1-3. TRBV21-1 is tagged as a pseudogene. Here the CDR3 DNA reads TGTGCCAGCAGCAAAGCGCTTTTAGGTTACGGAAACACCATATATTTT. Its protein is CASSKALLGYGNTIYF.